These 24 T cell receptor beta chains came from one sample sequenced in a study of T-cell reconstitution after alpha-beta-depleted transplantation in children. Unique molecular identifiers featured in how the TCRbeta library was prepared. One entry per CDR3 protein results from TCRdb running MiXCR on the PCR reads. The data hold about 270,000 distinct CDR3 sequences, with about a tenth observed a single time. The material was PBMCs from the stem cell graft donor, obtained from the stem cell graft. These receptor sequences come from a human donor who donated a stem cell graft to a child with SCID.

This clonotype was detected only a few times. The DNA of the CDR3 is TGTGCCAGCACCACCGAGGGTGGGTACGAGCAGTACTTC. It yields the protein CASTTEGGYEQYF. V usage is TRBV4-2 and J usage is TRBJ2-7, with a tentative D call TRBD2 (5 bases). Trimming stripped 7 bases from V and 4 bases from J, with 14 bases between. Germline CDR1 is LGHNA and CDR2 is YNFKEQ. This CDR3 spans 13 amino acids.

CDR3 DNA sequence: TGTGCCAGCGCCCCGGACGAGGGTAGGACAGATACGCAGTATTTT. Its translation: CASAPDEGRTDTQYF. V is TRBV12-3 or TRBV12-4 and J is TRBJ2-3; maybe TRBD2 (5 bases). This CDR3 is 15 amino acids long. V shed 8 bases and J shed 3 bases, with 18 bases lying between them.

In its sample, this clonotype was seen a few times. The CDR3 coding sequence is TGTGCCAGCAGCGTGGGGGGCGGCCCGAAGGAGACCCAGTACTTC. The encoded protein is CASSVGGGPKETQYF. This chain uses TRBV9 with TRBJ2-5; D may be TRBD1 or TRBD2 (6 bases each). V lost 2 bases to trimming and J lost 5 bases, with 16 bases between them. This CDR3 spans 15 amino acids. Germline V gene lookup returns CDR1 SGDLS and CDR2 YYNGEE.

This clonotype was detected only a few times. This chain connects TRBV25-1 to TRBJ2-2, with D possibly being TRBD1 (6 bases). Trimming cost V 3 bases and J 9 bases, with 17 bases left between them. Germline CDR1 reads MGHDK; CDR2 reads SYGVNS. The CDR3 is 15 residues long. The CDR3 region has the DNA TGTGCCAGCAGTGACTGGACAGCCGGAATCAGGGAGCTGTTTTTT. Protein sequence: CASSDWTAGIRELFF.

This clonotype was recorded many times. The genes are TRBV15 and TRBJ2-3, with 10 positions matching TRBD2. The CDR3 contains 16 residues. Per the germline V gene, CDR1 is LNHNV and CDR2 is YYDKDF (reference sequence). The trim removed 9 bases at V and 0 bases at J, leaving 9 bases unmatched. CDR3 sequence reads: CATAIASGGSTDTQYF. CDR3 in DNA: TGTGCCACTGCTATCGCTAGCGGGGGCAGCACAGATACGCAGTATTTT. The entire variable domain, with the rest obtained from reference TRBV15 and TRBJ2-3, is as follows: DAMVIQNPRYQVTQFGKPVTLSCSQTLNHNVMYWYQQKSSQAPKLLFHYYDKDFNNEADTPDNFQSRRPNTSFCFLDIRSPGLGDTAMYLCATAIASGGSTDTQYFGPGTRLTVL.

The J gene is TRBJ2-3, the V gene TRBV11-2, with 7 bases matching TRBD2. Per germline, CDR1 SGHAT and CDR2 FQNNGV. The CDR3 has 16 amino acids. The V gene end was trimmed by 5 bases and the J gene end by 1 base; junction bases not matched to a gene: 9. CDR3 nucleotide sequence: TGTGCCAGCAGCCCAGGACTAGGGATTCGCACAGATACGCAGTATTTT. Translating gives CASSPGLGIRTDTQYF.

The chain employs TRBV24-1 and TRBJ2-5; 9 bases fit TRBD1. Looked up from germline, CDR1 is KGHDR and CDR2 is SFDVKD. With V trimmed by 3 bases and J by 5 bases, 3 bases remained unmatched. CDR3 size: 14 residues. The CDR3 spells CATSDGDRVETQYF. In DNA form, the CDR3 reads TGTGCCACCAGTGATGGGGACAGGGTGGAGACCCAGTACTTC.

Points on this clonotype: A read error is possible here, since a much larger clone lies one base away. The chain is built from TRBV28 and TRBJ2-7, with 9 bases aligning to TRBD1. This CDR3 region has 13 residues. CDR1 is MDHEN, CDR2 SYDVKM, per germline. The J segment lost 4 bases and the V segment lost 3 bases, leaving 1 base of the junction unmatched. The CDR3 spells CASSFGTGYEQYF. The CDR3 bases are TGTGCCAGCAGTTTCGGGACAGGGTACGAGCAGTACTTC.

This clonotype was picked up many times. The chain is built from TRBV3-1 and TRBJ2-1; TRBD1 might be the D (6 bases). Germline CDR1 reads LGHDT; CDR2 reads YNNKEL (reference sequence). V lost 8 bases to trimming and J lost 10 bases, with 18 bases between them. The CDR3 is made up of 13 amino acids. The CDR3 here is CASGLTGRPEQFF. The DNA for the CDR3 is TGTGCCAGCGGGTTGACAGGTCGTCCCGAGCAGTTCTTC.

The chain recombines TRBV11-2 with TRBJ2-7; D is unresolved. The CDR3 has 14 amino acids. CDR1 and CDR2 (germline): SGHAT, FQNNGV. Trimming removed 5 bases at V and 4 bases at J, with 15 bases between. Written as DNA, the CDR3 is TGTGCCAGCAGCCTTGGAGACACCCGATACGAGCAGTACTTC. This gives the protein CASSLGDTRYEQYF. Filled out from reference TRBV11-2 and TRBJ2-7, the complete variable domain reads EAGVAQSPRYKIIEKRQSVAFWCNPISGHATLYWYQQILGQGPKLLIQFQNNGVVDDSQLPKDRFSAERLKGVDSTLKIQPAKLEDSAVYLCASSLGDTRYEQYFGPGTRLTVT.

The chain joins TRBV3-1 to TRBJ2-2; D call uncertain. Per the germline V gene, CDR1 is LGHDT and CDR2 is YNNKEL (reference sequence). The CDR3 spans 16 residues. The V gene lost 1 base and the J gene lost 5 bases, with 14 bases spanning the gap. The CDR3 bases are TGTGCCAGCAGCCAAGGAGACCAGGCCCAAACCGGGGAGCTGTTTTTT. Protein sequence: CASSQGDQAQTGELFF.

This clonotype was recorded a few times. The rearrangement joins TRBV5-1 to TRBJ2-3; 10 nucleotides line up with TRBD2. CDR1 is SGHRS and CDR2 is YFSETQ in the germline V gene. V shed 5 bases and J 1 base; nucleotides not matched to a gene: 10. CDR3 length: 17 amino acids. CDR3 nucleotide sequence: TGCGCCAGCAGTTATAGGACTAGCGGCTTCGGCACAGATACGCAGTATTTT. Residues: CASSYRTSGFGTDTQYF.

The V call is TRBV6-1, the J call TRBJ2-3; unclear D gene. The CDR3 totals 13 residues. The germline gives CDR1 MNHNS, CDR2 SASEGT. The germline V and J ends were trimmed by 5 bases and 2 bases, with 8 bases remaining between them. The CDR3 is CASSQINTDTQYF. Written as DNA, the CDR3 is TGTGCCAGCAGTCAGATAAACACAGATACGCAGTATTTT.

The table lists this clonotype with a few counts. The chain is built from TRBV7-9 and TRBJ2-2; D possibly matches TRBD1 or TRBD2 (5 bases each). Germline CDR1 reads SEHNR; CDR2 reads FQNEAQ (reference sequence). This CDR3 comprises 15 residues. V was trimmed by 5 bases and J by 6 bases, leaving 16 bases between them. The chain's CDR3 is CASSLPGFGAGELFF. CDR3 DNA sequence: TGTGCCAGCAGCCTACCAGGGTTCGGGGCCGGGGAGCTGTTTTTT.

This clonotype was seen repeatedly, ten times or more. The chain employs TRBV7-8 and TRBJ2-5; 8 bases agree with TRBD1. CDR1 is SGHVS, CDR2 FQNEAQ, per germline. The ends lost 4 bases at V and 4 bases at J; junction bases unmatched: 2. This CDR3 has 13 amino acids. The CDR3 spells CASSSTGGETQYF. The CDR3 DNA reads as TGTGCCAGCAGCTCCACAGGGGGAGAGACCCAGTACTTC. Drawing the rest from reference TRBV7-8 and TRBJ2-5, the complete variable domain is GAGVSQSPRYKVAKRGQDVALRCDPISGHVSLFWYQQALGQGPEFLTYFQNEAQLDKSGLPSDRFFAERPEGSVSTLKIQRTQQEDSAVYLCASSSTGGETQYFGPGTRLLVL.

This clonotype was found many times. The rearrangement uses TRBV14 and TRBJ1-2; maybe TRBD1 (5 bases). Germline V CDR1 and CDR2: SGHDN, FVKESK. This CDR3 is built from 15 residues. V was clipped by 0 bases and J by 1 base, with 9 bases between them. CDR3 loop: CASSQDRQGNYGYTF. The CDR3 nucleotides are TGTGCCAGCAGCCAAGATCGTCAGGGTAACTATGGCTACACCTTC.

This clonotype was seen a few times. The rearrangement links TRBV9 to TRBJ2-2; 7 bases line up with TRBD1. The germline gives CDR1 SGDLS, CDR2 YYNGEE. This CDR3 comprises 17 residues. V trimming: 3 bases; J trimming: 0 bases; junction bases outside the gene matches: 8. CDR3 sequence: CASSAEGTVANTGELFF. In DNA, the CDR3 is TGTGCCAGCAGCGCCGAAGGGACAGTTGCGAACACCGGGGAGCTGTTTTTT.

V gene TRBV3-1 combines with J gene TRBJ1-1, with D uncertain. The germline V and J ends were trimmed by 0 bases and 10 bases, with 9 bases remaining between them. CDR3 length equals 12 residues. Germline V gene sequence: CDR1 LGHDT, CDR2 YNNKEL (reference sequence). The CDR3 sequence is CASSQDTDGAFF. DNA of the CDR3: TGTGCCAGCAGCCAAGATACCGATGGAGCTTTCTTT.

In its sample, this clonotype was seen a few times. The V gene is TRBV5-1, the J gene TRBJ2-7; TRBD1 is a possible D gene (5 bases). There are 16 residues in the CDR3. Trimming took 3 bases from V and 2 from J, leaving 18 bases between them. Looked up from germline, CDR1 is SGHRS and CDR2 is YFSETQ. The CDR3 nucleotides read TGCGCCAGCAGCTATACCCCTGAGAAGGGGACCTACGAGCAGTACTTC. Its translation: CASSYTPEKGTYEQYF. Using reference TRBV5-1 and TRBJ2-7 for the parts outside the CDR3, the full variable domain is KAGVTQTPRYLIKTRGQQVTLSCSPISGHRSVSWYQQTPGQGLQFLFEYFSETQRNKGNFPGRFSGRQFSNSRSEMNVSTLELGDSALYLCASSYTPEKGTYEQYFGPGTRLTVT.

This clonotype was recorded a few times. The CDR3 nucleotides read TGTGCCAGCAGTTTTAGGGGGTACCCGCAGTATTTT. This encodes CASSFRGYPQYF. The chain carries TRBV12-3 or TRBV12-4 and TRBJ2-3; TRBD1 might be the D (6 bases). Between the trimmed V and J ends, which lost 3 bases and 10 bases, there was a span of 11 bases. The CDR3 length is 12 residues.

This clonotype was observed a handful of times. The CDR3 coding sequence is TGCGCCAGCAGCCAACGAACGACTAGCGGGGGAGAACGAACAGATACGCAGTATTTT. It yields the protein CASSQRTTSGGERTDTQYF. The rearrangement joins TRBV5-1 to TRBJ2-3; 12 positions agree with TRBD2. There are 19 residues in the CDR3. Germline-derived CDR1 and CDR2 are SGHRS and YFSETQ. After removal of 4 bases from V and 3 bases from J, the junction contained 15 bases not matched to a gene.

The chain links TRBV6-5 to TRBJ2-2, with no clear D. CDR1 and CDR2 from the germline V gene are MNHEY and SVGAGI. V was pared by 0 bases and J by 3 bases, with 8 bases between. The CDR3 is 15 residues long. DNA of the CDR3: TGTGCCAGCAGTTACTCGACATCAGACACCGGGGAGCTGTTTTTT. Translation gives CASSYSTSDTGELFF.

The gene calls are TRBV20-1 and TRBJ2-7, with D possibly being TRBD1 (6 bases). The CDR3 extends over 13 amino acids. Per the germline V gene, CDR1 is DFQATT and CDR2 is SNEGSKA (reference sequence). V was cut by 6 bases and J by 3 bases, with 15 bases left in between. This chain's CDR3 is CSAPGASYYEQYF. Here the CDR3 DNA reads TGCAGTGCCCCAGGGGCTTCCTACTACGAGCAGTACTTC.

The rearrangement uses TRBV7-9 and TRBJ1-5, with D hard to call. The CDR3 has 13 amino acids. Trimming took off 1 base at V and 5 bases at J, with 6 bases between the two ends. Per the germline V gene, CDR1 is SEHNR and CDR2 is FQNEAQ (reference sequence). CDR3 bases: TGTGCCAGCAGCTTAGAGCTGTATCAGCCCCAGCATTTT. This translates into CASSLELYQPQHF.